This entry concerns a single TCR beta chain. The antigen is not known. The J segment lost 1 base and the V segment lost 3 bases, leaving 7 bases of the junction unmatched. The germline gives CDR1 SGHNT, CDR2 YYREEE (reference sequence). This CDR3 contains 16 residues. The table came from immunoSEQ multiplex PCR; TCRdb's copy has only in-frame clones and leaves some out. The table has roughly 99,000 clones, 80% to 95% seen once. The data are from a study of Tregs in tolerant kidney transplant recipients. General study findings and limits: In tolerant patients, donor-specific Tregs outgrew total Tregs, suggesting antigen-driven expansion. Expanding Tregs on activated donor B cells appeared to best identify donor-specific TCRbeta clones.

Unstimulated Tregs (CD4+CD25+CD127-) and CD4+CD25- non-Tregs were sorted from PBMCs. The clonotype originates from a human donor who received a combined kidney and bone marrow transplant. This sample comprised CD4+ T cells from blood, obtained before the transplant. The chain has TRBV5-4 and TRBJ2-3; 8 bases match TRBD1. The CDR3 loop is CASSSYGTGRTDTQYF. In DNA form, the CDR3 reads TGTGCCAGCAGCTCTTACGGGACAGGCCGCACAGATACGCAGTATTTT.